These 27 T cell receptor beta chains share one sample of origin, sequenced in a study of OX40 agonist ivuxolimab in advanced cancers. The library was obtained by the immunoSEQ multiplex PCR assay. TCRdb re-hosts the immuneACCESS table, in-frame sequences only. Its copies lack some clones; in the studies checked, an unresolved V gene accounts for under half of them, and the cause for the rest is not known. The sample profile shows roughly 58,000 clones; roughly 87% of them were found once. The ten largest clones take up around 0.8% of the sample. This material consisted of CD4+ or CD8+ T cells sorted from blood, taken in a trial of the OX40 agonist ivuxolimab. Source of these receptors: an adult with an advanced solid tumor such as melanoma, head and neck, liver or kidney cancer.

The J gene is TRBJ2-7, the V gene TRBV21-1; TRBD2 is taken as the D call from the table, unchecked against the DNA. TRBV21-1 is designated a pseudogene. The CDR3 spans 15 residues. The CDR3 reads CASSKSPGTDYEQYF. In nucleotides, the CDR3 is TGTGCCAGCAGCAAAAGTCCGGGGACTGACTACGAGCAGTACTTC.

This chain joins TRBV5-6 and TRBJ2-2; D possibly corresponds to TRBD2 (6 bases). The CDR3 is 14 amino acids. The V gene's germline CDR1 is SGHDT and CDR2 YYEEEE. The V gene lost 2 bases and the J gene lost 7 bases, with 12 bases spanning the gap. The CDR3 loop reads CASSLTGVVGELFF. The CDR3 region has the DNA TGTGCCAGCAGCTTAACGGGGGTGGTCGGGGAGCTGTTTTTT.

The V call is TRBV7-9, the J call TRBJ2-7; 11 bases map to TRBD1. Unmatched junction bases numbered 12, after V lost 5 bases and J lost 6 bases. Looked up from germline, CDR1 is SEHNR and CDR2 is FQNEAQ (reference sequence). The length of the CDR3 is 16 residues. This CDR3 reads CASSAYGQGAAGEQYF. The CDR3 region has the DNA TGTGCCAGCAGCGCCTACGGACAGGGGGCCGCCGGCGAGCAGTACTTC.

V and J are TRBV7-9 and TRBJ2-5; TRBD1 agrees at 8 bases. The CDR3 loop spans 14 amino acids. Germline loops: CDR1 SEHNR, CDR2 FQNEAQ (reference sequence). The J segment lost 4 bases and the V segment lost 8 bases, leaving 9 bases of the junction unmatched. CDR3 DNA: TGTGCCAGCCTTCGGACGACAGGGGCAGAGACCCAGTACTTC. It encodes CASLRTTGAETQYF.

The J gene is TRBJ2-5, the V gene TRBV6-1; 9 positions match TRBD1. The CDR3 runs to 14 residues. The germline V gene encodes CDR1 MNHNS and CDR2 SASEGT. Unmatched junction bases numbered 3, after V lost 4 bases and J lost 3 bases. The CDR3 region is CASSGRTGEETQYF. In DNA form, the CDR3 reads TGTGCCAGCAGTGGTCGGACAGGGGAAGAGACCCAGTACTTC.

The chain recombines TRBV27 with TRBJ2-5; 9 bases align to TRBD2. V dropped 5 bases and J dropped 7; count of bases not matched to a gene: 17. The length of the CDR3 is 17 residues. The germline V gene has CDR1 MNHEY and CDR2 SMNVEV (reference sequence). The CDR3 protein is CASSPRLAEIQEGTQYF. In nucleotides, the CDR3 is TGTGCCAGCAGTCCCCGACTAGCGGAGATTCAAGAGGGGACCCAGTACTTC.

This clone was counted a single time. The chain uses TRBV19 and TRBJ2-1; D may be TRBD1 (6 bases). The CDR3 spans 13 residues. Germline CDR1 is LNHDA and CDR2 is SQIVND (reference sequence). V lost 5 bases to trimming and J lost 7 bases, with 12 bases between them. The CDR3 sequence is CASSEGRGNEQFF. The CDR3 DNA reads TGTGCCAGTAGTGAGGGCAGGGGAAATGAGCAGTTCTTC.

This chain joins TRBV15 and TRBJ2-7, with D possibly being TRBD1 (6 bases). The CDR3 sequence is 14 residues long. CDR1 is LNHNV, CDR2 YYDKDF, per germline (reference sequence). With 3 bases removed from V and 3 bases from J, the gap between germline ends came to 12 bases. CDR3 region: CATSREAGVYEQYF. The CDR3 DNA reads as TGTGCCACCAGCAGGGAAGCAGGGGTCTACGAGCAGTACTTC.

This chain uses TRBV28 with TRBJ1-2; D is ambiguous. V was clipped by 6 bases and J by 4 bases, with 15 bases between them. CDR1 and CDR2 from the germline V gene are MDHEN and SYDVKM. This CDR3 region has 14 residues. Here the CDR3 DNA reads TGTGCCAGCAGAACCCTTACCCCCCTCTATGGCTACACCTTC. Translating gives CASRTLTPLYGYTF.

In DNA form, the CDR3 reads TGCAGCGTGCCTGGGGGGGCTGGCTACACCTTC. This encodes CSVPGGAGYTF. The chain combines TRBV29-1 with TRBJ1-2; D might be TRBD1 (6 bases). Deletions cut 6 bases from V and 7 bases from J, with 12 bases between. The germline V gene has CDR1 SQVTM and CDR2 ANQGSEA. There are 11 residues in the CDR3.

V is TRBV7-9 and J is TRBJ1-3; D is unresolved. CDR3 size: 13 residues. Germline-derived CDR1 and CDR2 are SEHNR and FQNEAQ (reference sequence). The V end was cut by 5 bases, the J end by 4 bases, with 9 bases between. Here the CDR3 reads CASSPQVGNTIYF. In DNA, the CDR3 is TGTGCCAGCAGCCCCCAAGTAGGAAACACCATATATTTT.

This chain connects TRBV15 to TRBJ2-1; TRBD2 matches at 11 bases. CDR1 is LNHNV and CDR2 is YYDKDF in the germline V gene (reference sequence). V trimming: 5 bases; J trimming: 7 bases; junction bases outside the gene matches: 7. This CDR3 contains 15 residues. CDR3 amino acids: CATSGASGGWNEQFF. The CDR3 nucleotides read TGTGCCACCAGCGGGGCTAGCGGGGGGTGGAATGAGCAGTTCTTC.

J is TRBJ1-2 and V is TRBV11-2; no clear D gene. The CDR3 runs to 16 residues. Germline V gene data show CDR1 as SGHAT and CDR2 as FQNNGV. Trimming removed 5 bases at V and 4 bases at J, with 20 bases between. The CDR3, as DNA: TGTGCCAGCAGCACCCGCGGGGTTGATCCGATCTATGGCTACACCTTC. Its protein is CASSTRGVDPIYGYTF. The whole variable domain, filled in from reference TRBV11-2 and TRBJ1-2, reads EAGVAQSPRYKIIEKRQSVAFWCNPISGHATLYWYQQILGQGPKLLIQFQNNGVVDDSQLPKDRFSAERLKGVDSTLKIQPAKLEDSAVYLCASSTRGVDPIYGYTFGSGTRLTVV.

The CDR3, as DNA: TGTGCCATCAGTGAGCGAGCGGGAGAGCAGTACTTC. Residues: CAISERAGEQYF. The chain recombines TRBV10-3 with TRBJ2-5; 8 bases match TRBD2. There are 12 residues in the CDR3. Germline V CDR1 and CDR2: ENHRY, SYGVKD. The V segment lost 2 bases and the J segment 11 bases; nucleotides outside the gene matches: 4.

The chain has TRBV6-5 and TRBJ1-1, with 7 bases aligning to TRBD1. V was clipped by 5 bases and J by 0 bases; unmatched bases: 6. Germline lookup yields CDR1 MNHEY and CDR2 SVGAGI. The CDR3 has 15 residues. CDR3 protein: CASSRHGQVNTEAFF. CDR3 DNA: TGTGCCAGCAGTCGGCACGGACAGGTGAACACTGAAGCTTTCTTT.

The J gene is TRBJ2-1, the V gene TRBV6-4, with D unclear. CDR1 and CDR2 (germline): MRHNA, SNTAGT. The V and J ends lost 1 base and 0 bases respectively, with 7 bases between them. The CDR3 covers 15 residues. The CDR3 nucleotides are TGTGCCAGCAGTGACTTGGGAAGCTCCTACAATGAGCAGTTCTTC. Protein: CASSDLGSSYNEQFF.

This rearrangement joins TRBV2 to TRBJ2-5; D not certain. The ends were cut back, 6 bases at V and 3 bases at J, with 2 bases in the middle. The CDR3 has 10 amino acids. From germline, CDR1 is SNHLY and CDR2 FYNNEI. The chain's CDR3 is CASSKETQYF. Written as DNA, the CDR3 is TGTGCCAGCAGCAAAGAGACCCAGTACTTC.

The chain couples TRBV14 to TRBJ2-5; 7 bases are a match to TRBD1. Germline loops: CDR1 SGHDN, CDR2 FVKESK. Unmatched junction bases numbered 10, after V lost 4 bases and J lost 5 bases. This CDR3 region has 15 residues. Written as DNA, the CDR3 is TGTGCCAGCAGCCCGGGACAGAGTAATGGGGAGACCCAGTACTTC. It translates to CASSPGQSNGETQYF.

This chain links TRBV9 with TRBJ1-4; the D is unclear. V was pared by 0 bases and J by 5 bases, with 8 bases between. The CDR3 contains 14 residues. From germline, CDR1 is SGDLS and CDR2 YYNGEE. CDR3 protein: CASSVDEHNEKLFF. CDR3 bases: TGTGCCAGCAGCGTAGACGAGCACAATGAAAAACTGTTTTTT.

The chain has TRBV15 and TRBJ2-1; perhaps TRBD1 as D (5 bases). CDR1 and CDR2 (germline): LNHNV, YYDKDF (reference sequence). Trimming left V 2 bases short and J 0 bases short, with 14 bases between. The CDR3 has 17 residues. Here the CDR3 reads CATSRNRQIRSYNEQFF. For the CDR3, the DNA is TGTGCCACCAGCAGAAACCGACAGATACGCTCCTACAATGAGCAGTTCTTC.

This clone has ten or more counts. The V gene is TRBV14, the J gene TRBJ1-1; a possible D gene is TRBD1 (5 bases). V was shortened by 1 base and J by 5 bases, with 11 bases between the two germline ends. The CDR3 is 14 amino acids. CDR1 and CDR2 from the germline V gene are SGHDN and FVKESK. The DNA of the CDR3 is TGTGCCAGCAGCCAAGCCAGGACACTTACTGAAGCTTTCTTT. Its protein is CASSQARTLTEAFF. The full variable domain, with the rest looked up from reference TRBV14 and TRBJ1-1, is EAGVTQFPSHSVIEKGQTVTLRCDPISGHDNLYWYRRVMGKEIKFLLHFVKESKQDESGMPNNRFLAERTGGTYSTLKVQPAELEDSGVYFCASSQARTLTEAFFGQGTRLTVV.

This chain links TRBV19 with TRBJ2-7; possibly TRBD1 for D (5 bases). With 2 bases removed from V and 5 bases from J, the gap between germline ends came to 16 bases. This CDR3 has 15 residues. Germline CDR1 is LNHDA and CDR2 is SQIVND (reference sequence). The CDR3 here is CASSIFDSPGNEQYF. The CDR3 DNA follows: TGTGCCAGTAGTATATTCGACAGCCCGGGTAACGAGCAGTACTTC.

V is TRBV27 and J is TRBJ1-1; D not certain. The germline V and J ends were trimmed by 5 bases and 0 bases, with 10 bases remaining between them. Germline CDR1 is MNHEY and CDR2 is SMNVEV (reference sequence). This CDR3 has 14 residues. DNA of the CDR3: TGTGCCAGCAGTCAACAGATATTGAACACTGAAGCTTTCTTT. Protein: CASSQQILNTEAFF.

V gene TRBV6-4 combines with J gene TRBJ2-2; D uncertain. Trimming shortened V by 2 bases and J by 5 bases, and 6 bases separated the two germline ends. CDR1 and CDR2 (germline): MRHNA, SNTAGT. The CDR3 runs to 13 residues. This chain's CDR3 is CASSDLGTGELFF. CDR3 bases: TGTGCCAGCAGTGACCTGGGTACCGGGGAGCTGTTTTTT.

V and J are TRBV2 and TRBJ2-3; 7 bases map to TRBD2. Germline values: CDR1 SNHLY, CDR2 FYNNEI. The CDR3 extends over 15 amino acids. Unmatched junction bases numbered 4, after V lost 1 base and J lost 3 bases. CDR3 DNA: TGTGCCAGCAGTGAAGGTGCGGGAGTAACAGATACGCAGTATTTT. Translating it yields CASSEGAGVTDTQYF. The whole variable domain, remainder taken from reference TRBV2 and TRBJ2-3, is EPEVTQTPSHQVTQMGQEVILRCVPISNHLYFYWYRQILGQKVEFLVSFYNNEISEKSEIFDDQFSVERPDGSNFTLKIRSTKLEDSAMYFCASSEGAGVTDTQYFGPGTRLTVL.

V and J are TRBV7-2 and TRBJ2-2; maybe TRBD1 (6 bases). V was clipped by 4 bases and J by 1 base, with 7 bases between them. This CDR3 comprises 14 residues. CDR1 SGHTA and CDR2 FQGNSA come from the germline V gene. The CDR3 is CASSWGQNTGELFF. Here the CDR3 DNA reads TGTGCCAGCAGCTGGGGACAGAACACCGGGGAGCTGTTTTTT.

This sequence joins TRBV2 and TRBJ2-3; D might be TRBD1 or TRBD2, each matching 5 bases. V lost 4 bases, J lost 4 bases, and 12 bases lay in between. This CDR3 has 14 amino acids. CDR1 and CDR2 from the germline V gene are SNHLY and FYNNEI. CDR3 sequence (DNA): TGTGCCAGCAGTGCCACCAGGGACGCAGATACGCAGTATTTT. It codes for CASSATRDADTQYF.